The 17 T cell receptor beta chains presented below share a single source sample, sequenced in a study of blood T cell repertoires in COVID-19. The repertoire was sequenced with immunoSEQ multiplex PCR; TCRdb's copy has only in-frame clones and lacks some. Of just under 100,000 clones in the sample, 70% to 90% were seen once. Specimen: peripheral blood. These TCRs come from a woman aged 60 to 75 in a cohort sampled during active or convalescent COVID-19.

The chain links TRBV9 to TRBJ2-3; tentatively, D is TRBD2 (5 bases). This CDR3 comprises 12 residues. Germline V gives CDR1 SGDLS, CDR2 YYNGEE. Trimming left V 4 bases short and J 6 bases short, with 9 bases between. For the CDR3, the DNA is TGTGCCAGCAGCTCATTAGCGGATACGCAGTATTTT. Translated: CASSSLADTQYF.

V usage is TRBV5-1 and J usage is TRBJ2-5; 9 bases are shared with TRBD1. With V trimmed by 0 bases and J by 1 base, 4 bases remained unmatched. There are 16 residues in the CDR3. In germline, CDR1 is SGHRS, CDR2 YFSETQ. The CDR3 bases are TGCGCCAGCAGCTTGGGGACAGGGGTTCTCCAAGAGACCCAGTACTTC. Translating it yields CASSLGTGVLQETQYF.

The J gene is TRBJ1-1, the V gene TRBV6-5, with 8 bases that match TRBD1. J gave up 3 bases and V 11 bases, and 8 bases lay outside the gene matches. The CDR3 contains 13 residues. Germline-derived CDR1 and CDR2 are MNHEY and SVGAGI. The CDR3 sequence is CAGTTGAYTEAFF. CDR3 nucleotides: TGTGCCGGTACGACAGGGGCTTACACTGAAGCTTTCTTT.

This chain joins TRBV19 and TRBJ2-1; D possibly corresponds to TRBD2 (6 bases). V was clipped by 8 bases and J by 5 bases, with 19 bases between them. The CDR3 spans 15 residues. Germline V gives CDR1 LNHDA, CDR2 SQIVND (reference sequence). The CDR3 sequence: CASGGMAGRNNEQFF. CDR3 nucleotide sequence: TGTGCCAGTGGAGGGATGGCAGGGCGGAACAATGAGCAGTTCTTC.

The chain recombines TRBV13 with TRBJ2-3; TRBD2 is a possible D gene (5 bases). The CDR3 extends over 12 amino acids. Germline lookup yields CDR1 PRHDT and CDR2 FYEKMQ (reference sequence). V dropped 5 bases and J dropped 4 bases, with 7 bases sitting between them. CDR3 loop: CASSHGADTQYF. The CDR3 DNA follows: TGTGCCAGCAGCCACGGGGCAGATACGCAGTATTTT.

This chain connects TRBV6-6 to TRBJ2-3; 11 nucleotides match TRBD2. Germline CDR1 reads MNHNY; CDR2 reads SVGAGI (reference sequence). J was trimmed by 0 bases and V by 6 bases; bases with no gene match: 5. There are 16 residues in the CDR3. CDR3 protein: CASRHTSGSSTDTQYF. The CDR3, as DNA: TGTGCCAGCAGGCATACTAGCGGGAGTAGCACAGATACGCAGTATTTT.

The gene calls are TRBV5-6 and TRBJ1-4; D remains ambiguous. The CDR3 sequence is 15 residues long. The V end lost 2 bases, the J end lost 4 bases, and 12 bases lay between the germline ends. Germline V gene sequence: CDR1 SGHDT, CDR2 YYEEEE. The CDR3 loop reads CASSFEGGFNEKLFF. Written as DNA, the CDR3 is TGTGCCAGCAGCTTTGAGGGTGGATTTAATGAAAAACTGTTTTTT.

The table lists this clone with a count of one. The V gene is TRBV29-1, the J gene TRBJ1-5, with D possibly TRBD1 on 6 matching bases. This CDR3 has 13 amino acids. V lost 4 bases and J 7 bases, leaving 14 bases between the germline ends. Germline CDR1 reads SQVTM; CDR2 reads ANQGSEA. This chain's CDR3 is CSVASGVGQPQHF. The CDR3 DNA sequence: TGCAGCGTTGCATCAGGGGTAGGGCAGCCCCAGCATTTT. Based on the CDR3 plus reference TRBV29-1 and TRBJ1-5, the full variable domain is SAVISQKPSRDICQRGTSLTIQCQVDSQVTMMFWYRQQPGQSLTLIATANQGSEATYESGFVIDKFPISRPNLTFSTLTVSNMSPEDSSIYLCSVASGVGQPQHFGDGTRLSIL.

The chain links TRBV5-1 to TRBJ1-5, with D possibly being TRBD1 (5 bases). This CDR3 has 15 amino acids. The V and J ends lost 4 bases and 2 bases respectively, with 13 bases between them. Germline V gene data show CDR1 as SGHRS and CDR2 as YFSETQ. The CDR3 DNA sequence: TGCGCCAGCAGCAGGACGGGGGGAGGCAATCAGCCCCAGCATTTT. Translating gives CASSRTGGGNQPQHF.

The chain has TRBV5-1 and TRBJ1-6; D gene unclear. There are 21 residues in the CDR3. Germline-derived CDR1 and CDR2 are SGHRS and YFSETQ. Trimming pared 0 bases from V and 3 bases from J, leaving 25 bases between. The CDR3: CASSLEGRRALTTDYNSPLHF. CDR3 bases: TGCGCCAGCAGCTTGGAGGGTCGGCGGGCCCTTACGACCGACTATAATTCACCCCTCCACTTT. The full variable domain, rest sourced from reference TRBV5-1 and TRBJ1-6, is KAGVTQTPRYLIKTRGQQVTLSCSPISGHRSVSWYQQTPGQGLQFLFEYFSETQRNKGNFPGRFSGRQFSNSRSEMNVSTLELGDSALYLCASSLEGRRALTTDYNSPLHFGNGTRLTVT.

This chain uses TRBV10-2 with TRBJ2-2; TRBD2 agrees at 11 bases. J lost 1 base, V lost 6 bases, and 1 base had no gene match. Germline loops: CDR1 WSHSY, CDR2 SAAADI. This CDR3 is built from 15 residues. CDR3 loop: CASRGTSGNTGELFF. For the CDR3, the DNA is TGCGCCAGCAGGGGGACTAGCGGGAACACCGGGGAGCTGTTTTTT.

The rearrangement uses TRBV19 and TRBJ2-1; a possible D gene is TRBD1 (5 bases). V dropped 1 base and J dropped 11 bases, with 9 bases sitting between them. The CDR3 spans 12 residues. The V gene's germline CDR1 is LNHDA and CDR2 SQIVND (reference sequence). This CDR3 reads CASSIARTQQFF. In nucleotides, the CDR3 is TGTGCCAGTAGTATAGCCCGGACACAGCAGTTCTTC. The variable domain in full, with the rest retrieved from reference TRBV19 and TRBJ2-1, is DGGITQSPKYLFRKEGQNVTLSCEQNLNHDAMYWYRQDPGQGLRLIYYSQIVNDFQKGDIAEGYSVSREKKESFPLTVTSAQKNPTAFYLCASSIARTQQFFGPGTRLTVL.

V gene TRBV20-1 combines with J gene TRBJ2-7, with a possible D match to TRBD1 (6 bases). The CDR3 runs 11 residues. The germline gives CDR1 DFQATT, CDR2 SNEGSKA (reference sequence). Between the trimmed V and J ends, which lost 1 base and 6 bases, there was a span of 7 bases. This CDR3 is CSARGQVEQYF. CDR3 nucleotides: TGCAGTGCTAGAGGACAGGTCGAGCAGTACTTC.

This clone was seen a single time. V usage is TRBV5-1 and J usage is TRBJ2-1; 13 nucleotides match TRBD2. CDR3 size: 15 residues. CDR1 and CDR2 from the germline V gene are SGHRS and YFSETQ. Trimming at V came to 6 bases and at J to 9 bases, leaving 9 bases not matched to a gene. CDR3 protein: CASILLAGGPFEQFF. The CDR3 bases are TGCGCCAGCATACTACTAGCGGGAGGGCCTTTTGAGCAGTTCTTC.

This chain joins TRBV9 and TRBJ2-7; 11 bases fit TRBD2. Germline loops: CDR1 SGDLS, CDR2 YYNGEE. The V gene end was trimmed by 3 bases and the J gene end by 0 bases; junction bases not matched to a gene: 2. The length of the CDR3 is 15 residues. The chain's CDR3 is CASSETSGASYEQYF. Written as DNA, the CDR3 is TGTGCCAGCAGCGAGACTAGCGGGGCCTCCTACGAGCAGTACTTC.

The chain employs TRBV25-1 and TRBJ1-1, with unresolved D. The V gene's germline CDR1 is MGHDK and CDR2 SYGVNS. This CDR3 contains 12 residues. V lost 3 bases, J lost 3 bases, and 5 bases lay in between. DNA for the CDR3: TGTGCCAGCAGTGAGCGGTACACTGAAGCTTTCTTT. It codes for CASSERYTEAFF. Drawing the rest from reference TRBV25-1 and TRBJ1-1, the complete variable domain is EADIYQTPRYLVIGTGKKITLECSQTMGHDKMYWYQQDPGMELHLIHYSYGVNSTEKGDLSSESTVSRIRTEHFPLTLESARPSHTSQYLCASSERYTEAFFGQGTRLTVV.

The CDR3 DNA is TGTGCCAGCGGATTAGCGGGAGGCGGCACAGATACGCAGTATTTT. Encoded protein: CASGLAGGGTDTQYF. V and J are TRBV18 and TRBJ2-3; TRBD2 matches at 10 bases. The CDR3 has 15 amino acids. Trimming at V came to 8 bases and at J to 1 base, leaving 6 bases not matched to a gene. From germline, CDR1 is KGHSH and CDR2 LQKENI.